This entry describes one T cell receptor (beta chain). Its antigen is currently unknown. This record belongs to a study of cytomegalovirus exposure and HLA in healthy donors. Vbeta (60) and Jbeta (13) primers were used in the PCR. In the original analysis: The authors later counted approximately 80 million unique TCR beta chains, some 11 million of them shared. Method: immunoSEQ multiplex PCR; TCRdb's copy keeps in-frame clones and lacks some. Clone size and the V and J calls come from that table; the DNA yielded D and trimming. This table has about 160,000 clones, 65% to 80% appearing once. Study conclusions and caveats: A missense DCLRE1C variant was associated with V- and J-gene trimming of TCR beta chains in a later analysis, and an independent cohort replicated the association.

Germline lookup yields CDR1 SGHRS and CDR2 YFSETQ. The CDR3 runs 14 residues. V lost 4 bases, J lost 4 bases, and 4 bases stayed unmatched. The rearrangement uses TRBV5-1 and TRBJ2-1; 8 bases are shared with TRBD2. Source material: PBMCs. This sequence originates from a man aged 35 to 55 in good health and CMV-seronegative. The CDR3 DNA reads TGCGCCAGCAGCCCGGGGGGGCTTTACAATGAGCAGTTCTTC. Translated: CASSPGGLYNEQFF.